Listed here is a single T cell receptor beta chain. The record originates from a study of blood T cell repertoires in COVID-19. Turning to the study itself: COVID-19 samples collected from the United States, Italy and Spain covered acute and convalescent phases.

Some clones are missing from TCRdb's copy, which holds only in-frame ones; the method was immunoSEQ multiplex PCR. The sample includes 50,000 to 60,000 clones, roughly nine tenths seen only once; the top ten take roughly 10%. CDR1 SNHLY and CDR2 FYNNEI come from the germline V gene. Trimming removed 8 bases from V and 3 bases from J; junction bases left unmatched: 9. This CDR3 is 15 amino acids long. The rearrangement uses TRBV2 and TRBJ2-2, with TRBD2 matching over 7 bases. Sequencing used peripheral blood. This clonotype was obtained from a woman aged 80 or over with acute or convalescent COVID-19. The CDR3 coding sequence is TGTGCCAGCCTCAAAGGCGCGGGAGACACCGGGGAGCTGTTTTTT. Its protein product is CASLKGAGDTGELFF.